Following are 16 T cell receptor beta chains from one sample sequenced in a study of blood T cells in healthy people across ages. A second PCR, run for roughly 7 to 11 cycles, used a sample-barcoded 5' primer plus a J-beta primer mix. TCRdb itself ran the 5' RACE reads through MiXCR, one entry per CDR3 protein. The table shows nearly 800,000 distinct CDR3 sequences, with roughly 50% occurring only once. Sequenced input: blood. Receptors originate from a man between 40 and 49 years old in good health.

CDR3 DNA: TGTGCCAGCAGTGAACCCGGCAGTTTTCAGCCCCAGCATTTT. Protein: CASSEPGSFQPQHF. The rearrangement uses TRBV2 and TRBJ1-5, with no clear D. Per germline, CDR1 SNHLY and CDR2 FYNNEI. This CDR3 is built from 14 residues. Trimming took off 2 bases at V and 6 bases at J, with 11 bases between the two ends.

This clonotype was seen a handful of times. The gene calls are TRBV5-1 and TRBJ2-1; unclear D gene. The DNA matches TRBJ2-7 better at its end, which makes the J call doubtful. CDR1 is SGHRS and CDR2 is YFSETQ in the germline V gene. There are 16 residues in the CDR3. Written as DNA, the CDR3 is TGCGCCAGCAGCTTGGAACTACCCGGAACTATTCATGAGCAGTACTTC. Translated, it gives CASSLELPGTIHEQYF.

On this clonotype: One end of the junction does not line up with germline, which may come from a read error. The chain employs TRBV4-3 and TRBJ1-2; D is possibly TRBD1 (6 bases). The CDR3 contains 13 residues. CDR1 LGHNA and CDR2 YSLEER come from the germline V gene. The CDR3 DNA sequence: TGCGCCAGCAGTCAAGACAGGTTGGATGGCCACACCTTC. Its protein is CASSQDRLDGHTF.

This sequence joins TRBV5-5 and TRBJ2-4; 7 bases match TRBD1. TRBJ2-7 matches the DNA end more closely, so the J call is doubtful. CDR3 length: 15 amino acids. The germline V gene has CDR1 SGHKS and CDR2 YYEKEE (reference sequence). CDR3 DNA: TGTGCCAGCAGCCAGACAGGGTCCGCTTTAGGCGAGCAGTACTTC. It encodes CASSQTGSALGEQYF.

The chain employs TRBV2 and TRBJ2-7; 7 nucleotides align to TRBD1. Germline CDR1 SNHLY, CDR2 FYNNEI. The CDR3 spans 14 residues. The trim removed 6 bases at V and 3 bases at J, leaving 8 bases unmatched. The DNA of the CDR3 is TGTGCCAGCAGGTATCGACAGGGTCACTACGAGCAGTACTTC. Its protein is CASRYRQGHYEQYF.

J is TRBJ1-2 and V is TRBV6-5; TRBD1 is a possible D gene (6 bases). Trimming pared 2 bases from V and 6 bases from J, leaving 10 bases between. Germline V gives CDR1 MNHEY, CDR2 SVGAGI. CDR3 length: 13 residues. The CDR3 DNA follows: TGTGCCAGCAGTTACCCGGACAGAGATGGCTACACCTTC. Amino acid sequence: CASSYPDRDGYTF.

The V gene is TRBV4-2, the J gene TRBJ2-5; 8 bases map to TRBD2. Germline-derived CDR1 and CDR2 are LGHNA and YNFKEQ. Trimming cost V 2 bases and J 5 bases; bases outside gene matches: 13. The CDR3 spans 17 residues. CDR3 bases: TGTGCCAGCAGCCAACAGCCAGGCGGGGGGCCGACGGAGACCCAGTACTTC. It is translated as CASSQQPGGGPTETQYF.

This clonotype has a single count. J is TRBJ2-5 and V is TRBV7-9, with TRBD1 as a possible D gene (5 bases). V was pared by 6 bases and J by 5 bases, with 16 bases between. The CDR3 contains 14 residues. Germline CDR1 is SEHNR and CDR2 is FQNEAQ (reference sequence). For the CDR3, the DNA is TGTGCCAGCAGTCCGATTATGGGGCGGGAGACCCAGTACTTC. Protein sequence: CASSPIMGRETQYF.

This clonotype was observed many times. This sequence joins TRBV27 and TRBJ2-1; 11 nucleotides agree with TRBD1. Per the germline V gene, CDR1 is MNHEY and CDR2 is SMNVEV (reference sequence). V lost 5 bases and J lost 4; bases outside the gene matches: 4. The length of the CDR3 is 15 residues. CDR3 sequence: CASSLGTGGYNEQFF. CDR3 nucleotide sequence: TGTGCCAGCAGTCTCGGGACAGGGGGGTACAATGAGCAGTTCTTC.

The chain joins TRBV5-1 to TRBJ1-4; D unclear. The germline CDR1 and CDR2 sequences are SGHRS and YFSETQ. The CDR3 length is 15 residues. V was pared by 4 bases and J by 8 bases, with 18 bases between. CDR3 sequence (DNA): TGCGCCAGCAGCCCCGTTCTTGGTCCGCCGGAAAAACTGTTTTTT. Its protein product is CASSPVLGPPEKLFF.

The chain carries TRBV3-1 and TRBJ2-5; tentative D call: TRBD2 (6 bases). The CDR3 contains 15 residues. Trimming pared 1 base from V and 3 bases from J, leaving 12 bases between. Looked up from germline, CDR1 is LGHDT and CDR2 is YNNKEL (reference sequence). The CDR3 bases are TGTGCCAGCAGCCAAGGTCCAGGAGGGGAAGAGACCCAGTACTTC. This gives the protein CASSQGPGGEETQYF.

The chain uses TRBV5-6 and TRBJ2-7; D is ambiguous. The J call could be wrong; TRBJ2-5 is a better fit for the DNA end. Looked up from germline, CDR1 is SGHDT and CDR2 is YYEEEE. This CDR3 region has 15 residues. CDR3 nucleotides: TGTGCCAGCAGCTTGGGAACGTGGGAAGGGGAGACCCAGTACTTC. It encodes CASSLGTWEGETQYF.

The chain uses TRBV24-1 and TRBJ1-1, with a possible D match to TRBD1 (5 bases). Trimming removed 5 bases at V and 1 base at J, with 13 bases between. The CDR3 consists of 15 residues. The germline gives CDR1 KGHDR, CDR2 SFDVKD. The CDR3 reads CATSAGRGQNTEAFF. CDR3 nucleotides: TGTGCCACCAGTGCCGGACGCGGACAGAACACTGAAGCTTTCTTT.

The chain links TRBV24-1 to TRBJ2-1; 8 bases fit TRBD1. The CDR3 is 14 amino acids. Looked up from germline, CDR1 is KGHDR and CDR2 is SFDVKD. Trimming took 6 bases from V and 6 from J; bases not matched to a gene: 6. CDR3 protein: CATSRVGTGNEQFF. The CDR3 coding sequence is TGTGCCACCAGTCGAGTGGGGACAGGCAATGAGCAGTTCTTC.

The DNA for the CDR3 is TGTGCCAGCAGTCCCGGGACGGCGAGCCCCTACGAGCAGTACTTC. Translation: CASSPGTASPYEQYF. This rearrangement joins TRBV28 to TRBJ2-7; D may match TRBD1 or TRBD2 (5 bases each). This CDR3 contains 15 residues. In germline, CDR1 is MDHEN, CDR2 SYDVKM. The ends were cut back, 5 bases at V and 2 bases at J, with 16 bases in the middle.

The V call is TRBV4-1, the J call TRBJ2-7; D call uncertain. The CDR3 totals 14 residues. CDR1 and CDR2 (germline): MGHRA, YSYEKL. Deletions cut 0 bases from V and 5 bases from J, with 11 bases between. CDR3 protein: CASSQDRVGHEQYF. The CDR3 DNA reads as TGCGCCAGCAGCCAAGATAGGGTGGGCCACGAGCAGTACTTC.